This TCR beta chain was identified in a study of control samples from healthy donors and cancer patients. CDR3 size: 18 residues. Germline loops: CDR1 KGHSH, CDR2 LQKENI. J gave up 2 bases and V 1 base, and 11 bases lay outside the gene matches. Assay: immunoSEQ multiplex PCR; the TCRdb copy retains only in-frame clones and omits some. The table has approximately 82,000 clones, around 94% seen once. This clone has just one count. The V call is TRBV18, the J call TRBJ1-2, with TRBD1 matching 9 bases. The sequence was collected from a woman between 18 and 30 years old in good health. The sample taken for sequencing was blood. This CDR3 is CASSPLETGGGWNYGYTF. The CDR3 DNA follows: TGTGCCAGCTCACCACTGGAGACAGGGGGTGGTTGGAACTATGGCTACACCTTC.